The TCR beta chain described here comes from a study of long-term antiretroviral therapy in people with HIV. The immunoSEQ assay was v3.0, run at survey level. Profiling relied on immunoSEQ multiplex PCR, and the TCRdb table lists in-frame clones only, not all of them. Among approximately 20,000 clones listed, roughly 83% were seen once. In regard to this clone: The target antigen is unknown.

Clinicians in the United States treated all participants with HIV. Going into DNA extraction, samples held roughly 0.9-11 million cryopreserved PBMC. Study-wide results and limits: Controls had broader CDR3 length ranges than HIV repertoires did.

V was pared by 5 bases and J by 4 bases, with 1 base of the junction left unmatched. This CDR3 comprises 12 residues. Germline CDR1 reads LNHDA; CDR2 reads SQIVND (reference sequence). The receptor comes from a man in his late teens or twenties with HIV. The V gene is TRBV19, the J gene TRBJ1-2, with 7 bases identical to TRBD1. The specimen comprised unsorted PBMCs, sampled 0.9 years after starting antiretroviral therapy. Here the CDR3 reads CASSDRAYGYTF. The CDR3 nucleotides read TGTGCCAGTAGTGACAGGGCCTATGGCTACACCTTC.